A single T cell receptor (beta chain) is shown here with its context. The antigen is not known. The CDR3 runs to 17 residues. Germline CDR1 and CDR2: SGHDT and YYEEEE. V was cut by 1 base and J by 0 bases, with 14 bases left in between. Both 60 Vbeta primers and 13 Jbeta primers went into the PCR. Original methodology: An analysis that came later counted some 85 million unique TCR beta chains, around 10 million shared. Clones were read by immunoSEQ multiplex PCR, and TCRdb kept only the in-frame ones, dropping some. The V and J calls and the clone size are those of that table, but D and trimming were determined from the DNA. The data hold almost 200,000 clones, with 70% to 90% observed a single time. This sample was taken from a study of cytomegalovirus exposure and HLA in healthy donors. Study conclusions and caveats: About 87% or about 30% of the time was how often most TCR beta V segments were productive, according to an earlier analysis. Solely CMV serostatus was available to characterize immune exposure.

This receptor was obtained from a woman aged 45 to 65 in good health and CMV-seronegative. V usage is TRBV5-6 and J usage is TRBJ2-1; D is perhaps TRBD2 (6 bases). Sequenced: PBMCs. This chain's CDR3 is CASSLWLGGVSYNEQFF. In DNA form, the CDR3 reads TGTGCCAGCAGCTTGTGGTTGGGCGGGGTCTCCTACAATGAGCAGTTCTTC.